This T cell receptor (beta chain) was found in a study of blood T cell repertoires in COVID-19. Across the whole study: The cDNA or gDNA used as material had been derived from T cells, B-cell-depleted T cells, or PBMCs.

Clones were sequenced by immunoSEQ multiplex PCR, and TCRdb holds only the in-frame ones, with some missing. The sample has 490,000 or so clones; about 85% are singletons. Recovered participants had two consecutive negative NP/OP PCR tests, healthcare professional clearance, or symptom resolution. This TCR came from a woman in her sixties who had recovered from COVID-19. Specimen: PBMCs or T cells enriched from blood (not recorded which).

CDR3 nucleotides: TGCGCCAGCAGCTTACCACAGGGTTCCACTGAAGCTTTCTTT. It translates to CASSLPQGSTEAFF. The rearrangement uses TRBV5-1 and TRBJ1-1; D possibly corresponds to TRBD1 (6 bases). Germline CDR1 is SGHRS and CDR2 is YFSETQ. The CDR3 is made up of 14 amino acids. The ends were cut back, 2 bases at V and 4 bases at J, with 12 bases in the middle.